This entry is about one T cell receptor (beta chain). Its target is unknown. Looked up from germline, CDR1 is GTSNPN and CDR2 is SVGIG (reference sequence). The V end lost 3 bases, the J end lost 0 bases, and 15 bases lay between the germline ends. The CDR3 runs to 16 residues. The study ran its PCR with 60 Vbeta and 13 Jbeta primers. Profiling relied on immunoSEQ multiplex PCR, and the TCRdb table lists in-frame clones only, not all of them. The sample holds roughly 150,000 clones, 76% seen once. The source of the sample is a study of cytomegalovirus exposure and HLA in healthy donors. The overall study: Falling in the Caucasian-associated ancestry cluster were 80% to 85% of under 500 genotyped donors.

Points from the study as a whole: Accurate predictions that matched the HLA-A and HLA-B alleles of most subjects were reportedly made from TCR beta sequences. The authors later found HLA-associated TCR beta chains more clonally expanded than equally common others.

The receptor was isolated from a male donor in good health and CMV-seronegative. Material: PBMCs. This chain connects TRBV30 to TRBJ2-1; D call uncertain. The CDR3 loop is CAWRPEPRSSYNEQFF. In DNA, the CDR3 is TGTGCCTGGAGGCCAGAGCCCCGGAGCTCCTACAATGAGCAGTTCTTC.